This is a list of T cell receptor beta chains from one sample in a study of blood T cells in healthy people across ages. TCRdb called the 5' RACE reads again in MiXCR, with one record for every CDR3 protein. The repertoire consists of over 700,000 distinct CDR3 sequences, with around a quarter occurring once and the leading ten covering 9.4%. These data also featured in a second study, about T cells of mothers and their children.

The specimen sequenced was blood. Every receptor here comes from a boy younger than 18 in good health. The CDR3 runs from the conserved cysteine through the conserved F or W. Each record gives: D gene, clone size, J gene, V gene, CDR3 protein, CDR3 DNA. A D gene is named only where the DNA matches it firmly. Only some rows state a clone size, as once, few, many or a class for expanded clones.

d_call: NA; clone_size: NA; j_call: TRBJ1-4; v_call: TRBV12-3/TRBV12-4; cdr3_aa: CASSLLGPASNEKLFF; cdr3_nt: TGTGCCAGCAGTTTACTTGGGCCAGCGAGTAATGAAAAACTGTTTTTT
d_call: TRBD2; clone_size: NA; j_call: TRBJ2-1; v_call: TRBV3-1; cdr3_aa: CASSSRFTSGGAYMVNEQFF; cdr3_nt: TGTGCCAGCAGCTCCCGATTTACTAGCGGGGGGGCTTATATGGTCAATGAGCAGTTCTTC
d_call: TRBD2; clone_size: NA; j_call: TRBJ2-4; v_call: TRBV7-9; cdr3_aa: CASSWRLEREANIQYF; cdr3_nt: TGTGCCAGCAGCTGGAGGCTGGAGCGGGAGGCAAACATTCAGTACTTC
d_call: NA; clone_size: NA; j_call: TRBJ1-3; v_call: TRBV20-1; cdr3_aa: CSAAPGASGNTIYF; cdr3_nt: TGCAGTGCTGCCCCAGGAGCCTCTGGAAACACCATATATTTT
d_call: NA; clone_size: few; j_call: TRBJ2-2; v_call: TRBV2; cdr3_aa: CASSEPHAGTGELFF; cdr3_nt: TGTGCCAGCAGTGAACCGCACGCTGGGACCGGGGAGCTGTTTTTT
d_call: NA; clone_size: few; j_call: TRBJ2-4; v_call: TRBV6-2/TRBV6-3; cdr3_aa: CASRLDSAGENIQYF; cdr3_nt: TGTGCCAGCAGGCTGGACAGCGCCGGGGAAAACATTCAGTACTTC
d_call: NA; clone_size: NA; j_call: TRBJ2-3; v_call: TRBV12-3/TRBV12-4; cdr3_aa: CASSLMGFTDTQYF; cdr3_nt: TGTGCCAGCAGTTTAATGGGATTCACAGATACGCAGTATTTT
d_call: TRBD2; clone_size: NA; j_call: TRBJ2-1; v_call: TRBV28; cdr3_aa: CASRTGTSTNEQFF; cdr3_nt: TGTGCCAGCAGAACCGGGACTAGTACCAATGAGCAGTTCTTC
d_call: TRBD2; clone_size: NA; j_call: TRBJ2-3; v_call: TRBV5-1; cdr3_aa: CASSFGTSGGADTQYF; cdr3_nt: TGCGCCAGCAGCTTCGGGACTAGCGGGGGGGCCGATACGCAGTATTTT
d_call: NA; clone_size: few; j_call: TRBJ2-5; v_call: TRBV29-1; cdr3_aa: CSVDLGVSGQSVETQYF; cdr3_nt: TGCAGCGTTGACTTGGGAGTTAGTGGGCAGTCCGTGGAGACCCAGTACTTC
d_call: NA; clone_size: NA; j_call: TRBJ2-5; v_call: TRBV18; cdr3_aa: CASSPILSRQETQYF; cdr3_nt: TGTGCCAGCTCACCGATTCTGAGCCGACAAGAGACCCAGTACTTC
d_call: TRBD1; clone_size: NA; j_call: TRBJ2-7; v_call: TRBV5-5; cdr3_aa: CASSLSQGASYEQYF; cdr3_nt: TGTGCCAGCAGCTTGTCCCAGGGGGCTTCCTACGAGCAGTACTTC
d_call: NA; clone_size: NA; j_call: TRBJ2-5; v_call: TRBV7-9; cdr3_aa: CASSPPGAEQEFF; cdr3_nt: TGTGCCAGCAGCCCTCCGGGGGCCGAGCAGGAGTTCTTC
d_call: NA; clone_size: NA; j_call: TRBJ1-1; v_call: TRBV29-1; cdr3_aa: CSVEDQGWNTEAFF; cdr3_nt: TGCAGCGTTGAAGATCAGGGTTGGAACACTGAAGCTTTCTTT
d_call: NA; clone_size: NA; j_call: TRBJ2-7; v_call: TRBV9; cdr3_aa: CASSVGLASSYEQYF; cdr3_nt: TGTGCCAGCAGCGTAGGGCTGGCCAGCTCCTACGAGCAGTACTTC
d_call: NA; clone_size: once; j_call: TRBJ1-2; v_call: TRBV6-2/TRBV6-3; cdr3_aa: CASSYLGSRGYTF; cdr3_nt: TGTGCCAGCAGTTACCTGGGAAGTAGAGGCTACACCTTC
d_call: NA; clone_size: NA; j_call: TRBJ2-1; v_call: TRBV7-2; cdr3_aa: CASHPYLGGIAYEQFF; cdr3_nt: TGTGCCAGCCACCCGTACCTTGGCGGGATTGCGTATGAGCAGTTCTTC
d_call: NA; clone_size: few; j_call: TRBJ2-3; v_call: TRBV24-1; cdr3_aa: CATNGATSTDTQYF; cdr3_nt: TGTGCCACCAACGGAGCGACTAGCACAGATACGCAGTATTTT
d_call: TRBD2; clone_size: few; j_call: TRBJ2-5; v_call: TRBV10-2; cdr3_aa: CASSEFTSGLETQYF; cdr3_nt: TGCGCCAGCAGTGAGTTTACTAGCGGGCTAGAGACCCAGTACTTC
d_call: TRBD2; clone_size: NA; j_call: TRBJ2-7; v_call: TRBV6-1; cdr3_aa: CASTFRVGSRASGDYEQYF; cdr3_nt: TGTGCCAGCACCTTTAGAGTAGGTTCGAGGGCAAGCGGGGATTACGAGCAGTACTTC
d_call: NA; clone_size: NA; j_call: TRBJ2-3; v_call: TRBV20-1; cdr3_aa: CSARFNQDGKGEDTQYF; cdr3_nt: TGCAGTGCTAGATTCAATCAGGATGGGAAGGGGGAAGATACGCAGTATTTT
d_call: TRBD1; clone_size: NA; j_call: TRBJ2-1; v_call: TRBV7-3; cdr3_aa: CASSPKTGGRFDEQFF; cdr3_nt: TGTGCCAGCAGCCCCAAGACAGGGGGCAGATTCGATGAGCAGTTCTTC
d_call: NA; clone_size: NA; j_call: TRBJ2-2; v_call: TRBV15; cdr3_aa: CATSRSKGPGRNTGELFF; cdr3_nt: TGTGCCACCAGCAGATCAAAGGGGCCCGGGAGGAACACCGGGGAGCTGTTTTTT
d_call: TRBD2; clone_size: NA; j_call: TRBJ2-1; v_call: TRBV7-9; cdr3_aa: CASSSLAGGTYNEQFF; cdr3_nt: TGTGCCAGCAGCTCTCTAGCGGGGGGAACCTACAATGAGCAGTTCTTC
d_call: NA; clone_size: NA; j_call: TRBJ2-7; v_call: TRBV20-1; cdr3_aa: CSARVRDGPSYEQYF; cdr3_nt: TGCAGTGCTAGGGTCCGGGACGGACCCTCCTACGAGCAGTACTTC
d_call: NA; clone_size: NA; j_call: TRBJ2-3; v_call: TRBV7-2; cdr3_aa: CASSLGLESTNTQYF; cdr3_nt: TGTGCCAGCAGCTTAGGACTCGAGAGCACAAATACGCAGTATTTT
d_call: TRBD1; clone_size: NA; j_call: TRBJ2-2; v_call: TRBV25-1; cdr3_aa: CASSEETGGTGELFF; cdr3_nt: TGTGCCAGCAGTGAGGAAACAGGGGGTACCGGGGAGCTGTTTTTT
d_call: NA; clone_size: NA; j_call: TRBJ2-4; v_call: TRBV5-6; cdr3_aa: CASNVGWTTAKNIQYF; cdr3_nt: TGTGCCAGCAACGTGGGGTGGACAACAGCCAAAAACATTCAGTACTTC
d_call: NA; clone_size: NA; j_call: TRBJ2-1; v_call: TRBV29-1; cdr3_aa: CSVERTRNGEQFF; cdr3_nt: TGCAGCGTTGAACGGACTCGGAACGGTGAGCAGTTCTTC
d_call: TRBD2; clone_size: NA; j_call: TRBJ2-1; v_call: TRBV3-1; cdr3_aa: CASSQRSPGLADNEQFF; cdr3_nt: TGTGCCAGCAGCCAAAGATCCCCGGGACTAGCGGACAATGAGCAGTTCTTC
d_call: NA; clone_size: NA; j_call: TRBJ2-1; v_call: TRBV7-3; cdr3_aa: CASSSYINNEQFF; cdr3_nt: TGTGCCAGCAGCTCCTACATAAACAATGAGCAGTTCTTC
d_call: TRBD2; clone_size: NA; j_call: TRBJ2-3; v_call: TRBV29-1; cdr3_aa: CGAPPAAGGNTDTQYF; cdr3_nt: TGCGGCGCCCCGCCGGCGGCGGGAGGGAACACAGATACGCAGTATTTT
d_call: TRBD1; clone_size: NA; j_call: TRBJ1-5; v_call: TRBV20-1; cdr3_aa: CSARQGNQPQHF; cdr3_nt: TGCAGCGCTCGACAGGGTAATCAGCCCCAGCATTTT
d_call: TRBD2; clone_size: NA; j_call: TRBJ2-1; v_call: TRBV20-1; cdr3_aa: CSARQWWEGHNEQFF; cdr3_nt: TGCAGTGCTAGACAATGGTGGGAGGGACACAATGAGCAGTTCTTC
d_call: TRBD1; clone_size: few; j_call: TRBJ1-2; v_call: TRBV7-6; cdr3_aa: CASSFGQGHYGYTF; cdr3_nt: TGTGCCAGCAGCTTCGGACAGGGGCACTATGGCTACACCTTC
d_call: NA; clone_size: few; j_call: TRBJ2-3; v_call: TRBV4-3; cdr3_aa: CASSQDRAILHTQYF; cdr3_nt: TGCGCCAGCAGCCAAGACAGGGCTATATTACATACGCAGTATTTT
d_call: NA; clone_size: few; j_call: TRBJ2-5; v_call: TRBV5-1; cdr3_aa: CASTLQETQYF; cdr3_nt: TGCGCCAGCACCCTGCAAGAGACCCAGTACTTC
d_call: TRBD2; clone_size: few; j_call: TRBJ2-1; v_call: TRBV11-2; cdr3_aa: CASSLDSLAEYNEQFF; cdr3_nt: TGTGCTAGCAGCTTAGATAGCCTAGCGGAATACAATGAGCAGTTCTTC
d_call: NA; clone_size: NA; j_call: TRBJ2-3; v_call: TRBV7-3; cdr3_aa: CASSGMLGDTQYF; cdr3_nt: TGTGCCAGCAGCGGTATGCTAGGGGATACGCAGTATTTT
d_call: TRBD2; clone_size: NA; j_call: TRBJ2-7; v_call: TRBV6-2/TRBV6-3; cdr3_aa: CASSYGLAGNFGYEQYF; cdr3_nt: TGTGCCAGCAGTTATGGACTAGCGGGAAACTTTGGCTACGAGCAGTACTTC
d_call: TRBD1; clone_size: few; j_call: TRBJ2-5; v_call: TRBV20-1; cdr3_aa: CSASGRGSGETQYF; cdr3_nt: TGCAGTGCTTCCGGCAGGGGGTCCGGAGAGACCCAGTACTTC